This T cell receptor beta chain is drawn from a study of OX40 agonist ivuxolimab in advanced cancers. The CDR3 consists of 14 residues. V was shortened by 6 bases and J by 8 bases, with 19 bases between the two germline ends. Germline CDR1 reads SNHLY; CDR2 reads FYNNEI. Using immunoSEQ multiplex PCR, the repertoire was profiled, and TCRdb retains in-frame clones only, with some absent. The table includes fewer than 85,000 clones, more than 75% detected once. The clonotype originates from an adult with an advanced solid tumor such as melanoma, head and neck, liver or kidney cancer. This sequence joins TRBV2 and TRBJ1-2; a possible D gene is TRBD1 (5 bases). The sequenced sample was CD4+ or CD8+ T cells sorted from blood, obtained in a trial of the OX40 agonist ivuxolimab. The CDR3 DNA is TGTGCCAGCAGGGTCGGGGGAGTGGTGGGCGGCTACACCTTC. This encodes CASRVGGVVGGYTF.